This TCR beta chain was documented in a study of T cell repertoires in cytomegalovirus infection (dated by TCRdb to the late 2010s). General notes on the study: Donor HLA type was relevant to the analysis, as public TCR beta signatures indicated carriage of CMV infection together with the matching HLA type.

Points the paper makes about the study in general: The ex vivo response was dominated by HLA-C-restricted CMV-specific TCR beta clonotypes, which also provided the single most frequent clonotype in two of eight donors. Cumulative frequency of public TCR beta family members discriminated carriers of CMV infection plus the relevant HLA type in this cohort and an independent approximately 360-donor cohort.

Sequencing was carried out with an Illumina HiSeq 1500. TCRdb handled the public reads itself, with Q25 trimming in fastp and clone calling in MiXCR, and kept productive beta chains. Rows with a matching CDR3 protein are joined into one entry that keeps the most common DNA and genes. The table for this sample lists 200,000 to 300,000 distinct CDR3 sequences; around 12% of them were counted only once. The ten largest account for 1.5% to 2% of the sample. In the case of this clonotype: Its antigen is unknown. A much larger clone lies one base from this, so it may be a read error.

Here V drops 10 bases and J drops 5 bases, and the junction holds 10 bases not matched to any gene. Per the germline V gene, SGHTA is the CDR1 and FQGNSA is the CDR2. Spanning cysteine to phenylalanine, the CDR3 consists of 13 amino acids. The read is trimmed to its CDR3 DNA, 39 bases read in frame from base 1. This sequence uses TRBV7-2 and TRBJ2-5; 7 nucleotides in the junction match TRBD2. This TCR came from a human donor in good health (CMV status not recorded). Some clones in this sample may be carry-over from other donors' samples. The sequencing input was PBMCs. CDR3 sequence: CATRMGGWETQYF. The nucleotide sequence is TGTGCCACCCGGATGGGAGGGTGGGAGACCCAGTACTTC.